Reported below is one T cell receptor beta chain. Which antigen it targets is not known. Base qualities are not recorded, but no much larger clone differs from it by a single base. The data belong to a study of blood T cell repertoires in COVID-19 (dated by TCRdb to 2018 to 2020). In the study overall: Samples covering the acute and convalescent phases of COVID-19 were provided by collaborators in the United States, Italy and Spain. The repertoires were released in a freely available public database intended as a resource for research on the immune response to SARS-CoV-2. The samples were drawn from the first 160 participants of the ongoing ImmuneRACE study and from over a thousand subjects provided by 6 global collaborators. Where available, HLA class I and class II types were taken from metadata supplied by the sample provider and were not determined by assay-based typing. A de-identified subject ID, COVID-19 status, age in years and sex were almost always included in the sample metadata. The material from the prospective study consisted of cDNA or gDNA derived from T cells, B-cell-depleted T cells, or PBMCs. The dataset comprised deeply sampled blood TCRbeta repertoires from subjects exposed to, actively infected with, or recovered from COVID-19.

Relative to germline, V is missing 2 bases and J is missing 6 bases, with 5 bases of the junction outside any gene match. The CDR3, from cysteine to phenylalanine, totals 15 residues. The kept DNA is CDR3 alone, 45 bases in frame from the first base. For CDR1 and CDR2, the germline V gene lists MDHEN and SYDVKM. The immunoSEQ Assay, a bias-controlled multiplex PCR, was used to amplify TCRbeta CDR3 regions from genomic DNA. Per the authors' processing: The number of nucleated cells in each sample was estimated by amplification of reference gene primers within the assay. To quantify the absolute abundance of each unique TCRbeta CDR3 rearrangement, sequence reads were collapsed and filtered. For each sample, productive Simpson clonality was calculated as the square root of Simpson's diversity index across productive rearrangements. The table was pulled from immuneACCESS by TCRdb, which kept in-frame rearrangements only. Such tables lose some clones; where checked, under half of the loss comes from unresolved V genes, and the rest has no known cause. D and trimming come from the DNA, and the V and J calls and clone size come from that table. In all, the sample holds 65,000 to 95,000 clones, and 84% of those were seen once. The ten most abundant clones make up around 24% of the sample.

Whole blood was collected in K2EDTA tubes by collaborating institutions according to the institutions' own protocols. For TCRbeta analysis, collaborator samples were shipped as frozen whole blood, as isolated PBMCs, or as DNA extracted from either sample type. What the work shows at the level of the full study, not this receptor alone: The amount of clinical and demographic metadata varied by source and participant and was provided uncurated.

Sequenced: peripheral blood. The sequence is built from TRBV28 and TRBJ2-1, with TRBD2 matching 9 junction bases. This clonotype originated in a woman aged 45-65 years with acute or convalescent COVID-19. The nucleotides read TGTGCCAGCAGTTTAGAAACTAGCGGGCTCAATGAGCAGTTCTTC. Protein translation: CASSLETSGLNEQFF.